The entry below describes one T cell receptor beta chain. These data belong to a study of blood T cell repertoires in COVID-19. Study-wide background: PBMCs, B-cell-depleted T cells, or T cells were the source of the cDNA or gDNA that made up the material.

Original methodology: Amplifying reference gene primers gave estimates of nucleated cell counts. Sequenced by immunoSEQ multiplex PCR; TCRdb stores in-frame clones only, minus some. The DNA gave D and trimming, while V, J and clone size come from that table. Counted here are 150,000 or so clones, just over 90% occurring once; the ten biggest clones make up approximately 2%. This CDR3 region has 16 residues. Trimming cost V 1 base and J 4 bases; bases outside gene matches: 8. In germline, CDR1 is SGHTA, CDR2 FQGNSA. Sample: peripheral blood. The TCR was taken from a woman in her fifties or sixties with COVID-19, enrolled during active disease. This sequence joins TRBV7-2 and TRBJ1-2; 8 bases align to TRBD1. The CDR3 DNA reads TGTGCCAGCAGCTTAGTTGCAGGGGGCGCTTTCTATGGCTACACCTTC. Amino acid sequence: CASSLVAGGAFYGYTF.